This T cell receptor beta chain was recorded in a study of T cells after yellow fever vaccination. TCRdb fed the 5' RACE reads into MiXCR, producing one record per CDR3 protein. The table includes approximately 450,000 distinct CDR3 sequences, approximately 18% detected once. Per germline, CDR1 ENHRY and CDR2 SYGVKD. The CDR3 extends over 14 amino acids. The junction had 8 bases not matched to a gene; V was cut back by 5 bases and J by 5 bases. At least ten counts were recorded for this clonotype. The material was PBMCs, obtained before the yellow fever booster vaccination. The chain uses TRBV10-3 and TRBJ1-1; 7 nucleotides line up with TRBD1. This receptor was identified in a man aged 18 to 30 who received the YFV17D yellow fever vaccine. The CDR3 reads CAISYLEGATEAFF. CDR3 nucleotide sequence: TGTGCCATCAGTTACTTGGAGGGGGCGACTGAAGCTTTCTTT.